These 25 T cell receptor beta chains share one sample of origin, sequenced in a study of blood T cell repertoires in COVID-19. TCRdb's table, derived via immunoSEQ multiplex PCR, lists solely in-frame clones and lacks some. This table holds around 140,000 clones, about 88% found once. Sample: PBMCs or T cells enriched from blood (not recorded which). All receptors derive from a man aged 35 to 55 with acute COVID-19.

V is TRBV10-3 and J is TRBJ2-7, with D perhaps matching TRBD1 (6 bases). This CDR3 region has 14 residues. The V gene's germline CDR1 is ENHRY and CDR2 SYGVKD. The germline V and J ends were trimmed by 6 bases and 3 bases, with 15 bases remaining between them. CDR3 amino acids: CAIRWGQTDYEQYF. In DNA, the CDR3 is TGTGCCATCAGGTGGGGACAAACGGACTACGAGCAGTACTTC.

This clone was seen once. This specimen includes other DNA sequences encoding the same CDR3. This sequence joins TRBV20-1 and TRBJ2-7; D not resolved. Per the germline V gene, CDR1 is DFQATT and CDR2 is SNEGSKA (reference sequence). The CDR3 is 11 residues long. V lost 4 bases, J lost 5 bases, and 9 bases lay in between. The DNA for the CDR3 is TGCAGTGCTAAAAGTGGCCACGAGCAGTACTTC. This encodes CSAKSGHEQYF.

The V call is TRBV5-5, the J call TRBJ1-4, with D perhaps TRBD1 (5 bases). The CDR3 has 14 residues. Germline assignment: CDR1 SGHKS and CDR2 YYEKEE (reference sequence). Trimming stripped 0 bases from V and 8 bases from J, with 11 bases between. As DNA, the CDR3 is TGTGCCAGCAGCTTGGAAAGGGGCGGCGAAAAACTGTTTTTT. Protein: CASSLERGGEKLFF. The variable domain in full, completed from reference TRBV5-5 and TRBJ1-4, reads DAGVTQSPTHLIKTRGQQVTLRCSPISGHKSVSWYQQVLGQGPQFIFQYYEKEERGRGNFPDRFSARQFPNYSSELNVNALLLGDSALYLCASSLERGGEKLFFGSGTQLSVL.

The gene calls are TRBV12-2 and TRBJ2-7; the DNA was not used to check the table's D call, TRBD2. TRBV12-2 is tagged as a pseudogene. The CDR3 consists of 15 residues. The chain's CDR3 is CASRTSGRRTYEQYF. Here the CDR3 DNA reads TGTGCAAGTCGCACGAGCGGGAGAAGGACCTACGAGCAGTACTTC.

The V and J genes are TRBV12-3 or TRBV12-4 and TRBJ2-7; D gene ambiguous. V was clipped by 8 bases and J by 3 bases, with 14 bases between them. The CDR3 has 13 amino acids. In DNA form, the CDR3 reads TGTGCCAGCCCCCTCGAGGAACACTACGAGCAGTACTTC. Its protein product is CASPLEEHYEQYF.

The gene calls are TRBV21-1 and TRBJ2-5; the D call of TRBD2 is as the table states it, not checked on the DNA. TRBV21-1 represents a pseudogene. The CDR3 spans 18 residues. CDR3 bases: TGTGCCAGCAGCAAAGAAATAAGGCTAGCGGGAGGTCAGGAGACCCAGTACTTC. The encoded protein is CASSKEIRLAGGQETQYF.

This clone showed up just once. The chain joins TRBV18 to TRBJ2-2, with D unresolved. Germline CDR1 and CDR2: KGHSH and LQKENI. V was shortened by 2 bases and J by 1 base, with 11 bases between the two germline ends. The CDR3 runs to 16 residues. The chain's CDR3 is CASSPAMYKNTGELFF. In nucleotides, the CDR3 is TGTGCCAGCTCACCAGCAATGTACAAGAACACCGGGGAGCTGTTTTTT. Full variable domain (rest looked up from reference TRBV18 and TRBJ2-2): NAGVMQNPRHLVRRRGQEARLRCSPMKGHSHVYWYRQLPEEGLKFMVYLQKENIIDESGMPKERFSAEFPKEGPSILRIQQVVRGDSAAYFCASSPAMYKNTGELFFGEGSRLTVL.

This chain links TRBV3-1 (or the pseudogene TRBV3-2) with TRBJ1-6, with 7 bases that match TRBD1. This CDR3 is built from 15 residues. Germline V gene data show CDR1 as LGHDT and CDR2 as YNNKEL (reference sequence). J was trimmed by 10 bases and V by 4 bases; bases with no gene match: 10. The CDR3 region has the DNA TGTGCCAGCAGCCCCCTTGACAGGGTGAAGTCACCCCTCCACTTT. Amino acid sequence: CASSPLDRVKSPLHF.

This sequence joins TRBV3-1 (or the pseudogene TRBV3-2) and TRBJ1-1; 11 bases align to TRBD1. This CDR3 has 15 residues. V trimming: 4 bases; J trimming: 5 bases; junction bases outside the gene matches: 6. Germline assignment: CDR1 LGHDT and CDR2 YNNKEL (reference sequence). The CDR3 coding sequence is TGTGCCAGCAGCCGTGGAGGACAGGGGGCTACTGAAGCTTTCTTT. It encodes CASSRGGQGATEAFF.

The chain links TRBV12-3 or TRBV12-4 to TRBJ2-7; 9 bases fit TRBD2. This CDR3 is 13 amino acids long. With 7 bases clipped from V and 2 bases from J, the junction kept 3 bases outside the gene matches. This CDR3 reads CASTIAGAYEQYF. As DNA, the CDR3 is TGTGCCAGCACTATAGCGGGAGCCTACGAGCAGTACTTC.

The rearrangement joins TRBV19 to TRBJ1-5, with TRBD1 matching over 7 bases. In germline, CDR1 is LNHDA, CDR2 SQIVND (reference sequence). This CDR3 comprises 17 residues. With 6 bases clipped from V and 0 bases from J, the junction kept 11 bases outside the gene matches. The CDR3 sequence: CASSRDSRVYSNQPQHF. CDR3 sequence (DNA): TGTGCCAGTAGCCGGGACAGCCGGGTATATAGCAATCAGCCCCAGCATTTT.

This chain joins TRBV6-1 and TRBJ1-2; TRBD1 might be the D (5 bases). Germline V gives CDR1 MNHNS, CDR2 SASEGT. V was shortened by 2 bases and J by 13 bases, with 17 bases between the two germline ends. The CDR3 has 13 residues. In DNA form, the CDR3 reads TGTGCCAGCAGTGAATCGGGGGTTCAATACTGCACCTTC. Protein product: CASSESGVQYCTF.

The chain is built from TRBV29-1 and TRBJ2-5, with 7 positions matching TRBD1. CDR3 length: 14 residues. From germline, CDR1 is SQVTM and CDR2 ANQGSEA. Trimming at V came to 4 bases and at J to 1 base, leaving 6 bases not matched to a gene. CDR3 sequence: CSVGGRGSQETQYF. The CDR3 nucleotides are TGCAGCGTTGGGGGCAGGGGGAGCCAAGAGACCCAGTACTTC.

This clone has a count of ten or more. The chain employs TRBV2 and TRBJ1-2, with 7 bases matching TRBD1. The V gene end was trimmed by 6 bases and the J gene end by 8 bases; junction bases not matched to a gene: 9. The length of the CDR3 is 13 residues. In germline, CDR1 is SNHLY, CDR2 FYNNEI. CDR3 nucleotide sequence: TGTGCCAGCAGGCCAGAGGGGGCGGAGGGCTACACCTTC. It codes for CASRPEGAEGYTF.

V gene TRBV11-1 combines with J gene TRBJ2-7, with TRBD2 as a possible D gene (7 bases). CDR3 size: 16 residues. Trimming took off 4 bases at V and 4 bases at J, with 20 bases between the two ends. CDR1 SGHAT and CDR2 FQDESV come from the germline V gene (reference sequence). The CDR3, as DNA: TGTGCCAGCAGCTCACCCCGAGGGGGGGAGGTTTACGAGCAGTACTTC. This sequence encodes CASSSPRGGEVYEQYF.

The V call is TRBV18, the J call TRBJ1-1, with D uncertain. From germline, CDR1 is KGHSH and CDR2 LQKENI. This CDR3 is built from 14 residues. Between the trimmed V and J ends, which lost 0 bases and 5 bases, there was a span of 10 bases. The CDR3 coding sequence is TGTGCCAGCTCACCACCGGAAGAGGGAACTGAAGCTTTCTTT. Its protein product is CASSPPEEGTEAFF.

V usage is TRBV3-1 (or the pseudogene TRBV3-2) and J usage is TRBJ1-3; no definite D call. The V end lost 6 bases, the J end lost 0 bases, and 9 bases lay between the germline ends. CDR3 length: 14 amino acids. The germline V gene has CDR1 LGHDT and CDR2 YNNKEL (reference sequence). The CDR3 reads CASSRTISGNTIYF. The DNA for the CDR3 is TGTGCCAGCAGTCGGACTATCTCTGGAAACACCATATATTTT.

The V call is TRBV7-9, the J call TRBJ1-5; TRBD1 matches at 8 bases. V gave up 5 bases and J gave up 9 bases; unmatched junction bases: 6. Germline assignment: CDR1 SEHNR and CDR2 FQNEAQ (reference sequence). The CDR3 totals 13 residues. The CDR3 DNA follows: TGTGCCAGCAGCACCGGACAGGGTGGGCCCCAGCATTTT. Amino acid sequence: CASSTGQGGPQHF.

The chain uses TRBV6-5 and TRBJ2-7, with D perhaps matching TRBD1 (6 bases). Trimming stripped 3 bases from V and 3 bases from J, with 18 bases between. Germline V gene lookup returns CDR1 MNHEY and CDR2 SVGAGI. This CDR3 has 16 amino acids. The CDR3 DNA reads as TGTGCCAGCAGTTATGGGGGCTCATCGCTAGGCTACGAGCAGTACTTC. Translation gives CASSYGGSSLGYEQYF.

The rearrangement links TRBV6-6 to TRBJ1-2, with TRBD1 matching over 9 bases. V shed 2 bases and J 3 bases; nucleotides not matched to a gene: 4. Germline lookup yields CDR1 MNHNY and CDR2 SVGAGI (reference sequence). The CDR3 is made up of 15 amino acids. CDR3 sequence reads: CASSYPDRGYYGYTF. The CDR3 nucleotides read TGTGCCAGCAGTTACCCCGACAGGGGGTACTATGGCTACACCTTC.

The chain couples TRBV2 to TRBJ2-3; a weak D match, TRBD2 (7 bases). V lost 8 bases to trimming and J lost 3 bases, with 15 bases between them. CDR3 length: 14 residues. Germline V gene lookup returns CDR1 SNHLY and CDR2 FYNNEI. The CDR3 nucleotides are TGTGCCAGCGGCAAGGGGGGGAGGACAGATACGCAGTATTTT. This encodes CASGKGGRTDTQYF. The entire variable domain, with the rest obtained from reference TRBV2 and TRBJ2-3, is as follows: EPEVTQTPSHQVTQMGQEVILRCVPISNHLYFYWYRQILGQKVEFLVSFYNNEISEKSEIFDDQFSVERPDGSNFTLKIRSTKLEDSAMYFCASGKGGRTDTQYFGPGTRLTVL.

The chain uses TRBV24-1 and TRBJ2-3; D is ambiguous. Germline CDR1 KGHDR, CDR2 SFDVKD. The CDR3 runs to 14 residues. V was clipped by 5 bases and J by 0 bases, with 8 bases between them. CDR3 amino acids: CATSVHSSTDTQYF. CDR3 sequence (DNA): TGTGCCACCAGTGTACATTCTAGCACAGATACGCAGTATTTT.

The rearrangement links TRBV5-1 to TRBJ2-1; D possibly corresponds to TRBD1 (6 bases). Germline V lookup: CDR1 SGHRS, CDR2 YFSETQ. The CDR3 sequence is 14 residues long. V lost 2 bases, J lost 4 bases, and 10 bases lay in between. The chain's CDR3 is CASSLGQLYNEQFF. DNA of the CDR3: TGCGCCAGCAGCTTAGGACAGCTTTACAATGAGCAGTTCTTC. Full variable domain (rest looked up from reference TRBV5-1 and TRBJ2-1): KAGVTQTPRYLIKTRGQQVTLSCSPISGHRSVSWYQQTPGQGLQFLFEYFSETQRNKGNFPGRFSGRQFSNSRSEMNVSTLELGDSALYLCASSLGQLYNEQFFGPGTRLTVL.

This clone occurred many times. The J gene is TRBJ2-2, the V gene TRBV11-3; 13 bases agree with TRBD2. The CDR3 loop spans 16 amino acids. In germline, CDR1 is SGHNT, CDR2 YENEEA. V lost 2 bases to trimming and J lost 11 bases; unmatched junction nucleotides: 8. The DNA for the CDR3 is TGTGCCAGCAGCTTACGTGCAGGACTAGCGGGAGCAGAGCTGTTTTTT. It specifies CASSLRAGLAGAELFF.

The V and J genes are TRBV2 and TRBJ2-4; TRBD2 agrees at 8 bases. The CDR3 runs 14 residues. Germline CDR1 is SNHLY and CDR2 is FYNNEI. With V trimmed by 3 bases and J by 6 bases, 4 bases remained unmatched. This chain's CDR3 is CASSDPGGGNIQYF. DNA of the CDR3: TGTGCCAGCAGTGACCCCGGGGGGGGAAACATTCAGTACTTC.